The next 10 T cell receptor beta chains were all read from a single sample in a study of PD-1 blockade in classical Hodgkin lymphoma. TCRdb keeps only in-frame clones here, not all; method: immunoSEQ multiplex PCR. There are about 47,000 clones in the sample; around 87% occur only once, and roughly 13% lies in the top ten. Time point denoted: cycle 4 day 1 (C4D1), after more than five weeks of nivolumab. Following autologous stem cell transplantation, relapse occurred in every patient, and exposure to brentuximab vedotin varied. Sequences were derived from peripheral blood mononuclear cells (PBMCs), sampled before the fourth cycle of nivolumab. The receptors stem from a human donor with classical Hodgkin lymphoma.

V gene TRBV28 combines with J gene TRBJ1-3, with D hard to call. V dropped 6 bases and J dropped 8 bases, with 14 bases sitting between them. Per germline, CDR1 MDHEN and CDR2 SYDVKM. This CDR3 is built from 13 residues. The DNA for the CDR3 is TGTGCCAGCAGCCTGACCGAGGCCGACACCATATATTTT. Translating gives CASSLTEADTIYF.

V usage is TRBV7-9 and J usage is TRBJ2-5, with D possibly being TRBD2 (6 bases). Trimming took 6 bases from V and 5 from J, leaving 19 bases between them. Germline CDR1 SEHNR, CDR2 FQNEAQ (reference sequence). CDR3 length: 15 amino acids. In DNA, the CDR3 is TGTGCCAGCAGACCAAAAGGGGCAGGGAGGGAGACCCAGTACTTC. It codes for CASRPKGAGRETQYF.

DNA for the CDR3: TGCGCCAGCAGTGAGTCGGGGGGTACTAGCATCTACGAGCAGTACTTC. It is translated as CASSESGGTSIYEQYF. The rearrangement uses TRBV10-1 and TRBJ2-7, with D maybe TRBD2 (6 bases). The length of the CDR3 is 16 residues. Between the trimmed V and J ends, which lost 0 bases and 3 bases, there was a span of 15 bases. Germline V gene sequence: CDR1 WNHNN, CDR2 SYGVQD (reference sequence).

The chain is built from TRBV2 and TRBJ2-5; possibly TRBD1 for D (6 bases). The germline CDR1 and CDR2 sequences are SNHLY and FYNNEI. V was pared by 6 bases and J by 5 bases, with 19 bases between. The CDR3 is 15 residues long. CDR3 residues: CASSILDRPGETQYF. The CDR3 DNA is TGTGCCAGCAGCATACTAGACAGGCCGGGGGAGACCCAGTACTTC. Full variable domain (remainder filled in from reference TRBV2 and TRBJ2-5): EPEVTQTPSHQVTQMGQEVILRCVPISNHLYFYWYRQILGQKVEFLVSFYNNEISEKSEIFDDQFSVERPDGSNFTLKIRSTKLEDSAMYFCASSILDRPGETQYFGPGTRLLVL.

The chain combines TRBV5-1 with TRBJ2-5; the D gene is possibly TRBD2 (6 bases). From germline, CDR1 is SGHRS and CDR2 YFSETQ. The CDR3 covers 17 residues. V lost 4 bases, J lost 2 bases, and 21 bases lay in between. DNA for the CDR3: TGCGCCAGCAGCCCGGGGAAATCAGCGGGTTCACAAGAGACCCAGTACTTC. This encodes CASSPGKSAGSQETQYF.

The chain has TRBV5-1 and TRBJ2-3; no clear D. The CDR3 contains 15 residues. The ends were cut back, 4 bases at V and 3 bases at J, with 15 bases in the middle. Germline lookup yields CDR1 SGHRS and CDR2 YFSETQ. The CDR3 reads CASSHSFGATDTQYF. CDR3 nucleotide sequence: TGCGCCAGCAGCCACTCCTTTGGAGCGACAGATACGCAGTATTTT.

In DNA, the CDR3 is TGTGCCAGCAGTTTTGAGAGCAATCAGCCCCAGCATTTT. Protein sequence: CASSFESNQPQHF. This rearrangement joins TRBV27 to TRBJ1-5; unclear D gene. This CDR3 spans 13 amino acids. CDR1 is MNHEY and CDR2 is SMNVEV in the germline V gene (reference sequence). V was clipped by 3 bases and J by 1 base, with 4 bases between them.

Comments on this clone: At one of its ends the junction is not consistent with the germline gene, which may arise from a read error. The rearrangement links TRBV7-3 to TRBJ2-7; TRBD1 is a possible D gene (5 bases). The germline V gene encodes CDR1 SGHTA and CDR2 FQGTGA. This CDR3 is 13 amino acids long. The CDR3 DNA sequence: TGCCCCAGGCCGGTAGGGGACTCCTACGAGCAGTACTTC. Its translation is CPRPVGDSYEQYF.

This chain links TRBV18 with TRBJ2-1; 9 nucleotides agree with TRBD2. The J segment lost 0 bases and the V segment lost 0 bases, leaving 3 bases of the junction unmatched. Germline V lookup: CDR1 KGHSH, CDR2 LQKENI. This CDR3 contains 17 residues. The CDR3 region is CASSPPQREASYNEQFF. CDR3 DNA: TGTGCCAGCTCACCACCCCAGCGGGAGGCCTCCTACAATGAGCAGTTCTTC. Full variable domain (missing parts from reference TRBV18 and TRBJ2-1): NAGVMQNPRHLVRRRGQEARLRCSPMKGHSHVYWYRQLPEEGLKFMVYLQKENIIDESGMPKERFSAEFPKEGPSILRIQQVVRGDSAAYFCASSPPQREASYNEQFFGPGTRLTVL.

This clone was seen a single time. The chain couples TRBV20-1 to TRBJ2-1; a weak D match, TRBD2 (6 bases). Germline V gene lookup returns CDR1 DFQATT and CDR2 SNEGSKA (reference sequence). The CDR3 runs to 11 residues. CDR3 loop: CSSMAGHEQFF. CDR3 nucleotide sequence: TGCAGCTCAATGGCGGGACATGAGCAGTTCTTC.